These 30 T cell receptor beta chains share one sample of origin, sequenced in a study of T-cell reconstitution after alpha-beta-depleted transplantation in children. The library targeted TCRbeta and was prepared with unique molecular identifiers. TCRdb redid the calling of the PCR reads with MiXCR, one entry per CDR3 protein. The table includes some 300,000 distinct CDR3 sequences, about 9.5% detected once. The sample consisted of PBMCs, taken before TCRalphabeta/CD19-depleted stem cell transplant. All receptors come from a boy under three years old with acute myeloid leukemia, due to receive a stem cell transplant.

This clonotype was counted between two and nine times. The J gene is TRBJ2-7, the V gene TRBV7-9; 12 bases map to TRBD2. Germline V gene sequence: CDR1 SEHNR, CDR2 FQNEAQ (reference sequence). The CDR3 is made up of 15 amino acids. Trimming cost V 5 bases and J 3 bases; bases outside gene matches: 5. The CDR3 coding sequence is TGTGCCAGCAGCACACGACTAGCGGGAGACTACGAGCAGTACTTC. Protein product: CASSTRLAGDYEQYF.

This chain links TRBV6-1 with TRBJ2-5; 8 positions match TRBD1. There are 15 residues in the CDR3. CDR1 and CDR2 (germline): MNHNS, SASEGT. V shed 6 bases, J shed 2 bases, and the junction held 8 bases outside the gene matches. CDR3 region: CASSHGTGVQETQYF. Written as DNA, the CDR3 is TGTGCCAGCAGCCACGGGACAGGAGTACAAGAGACCCAGTACTTC.

This clonotype was seen ten or more times. The chain is built from TRBV7-9 and TRBJ2-3, with D possibly being TRBD1 (6 bases). Germline V CDR1 and CDR2: SEHNR, FQNEAQ (reference sequence). V shed 7 bases and J shed 4 bases, with 9 bases lying between them. The CDR3 runs 12 residues. CDR3 nucleotides: TGTGCCAGCAAACAGGGCGCAGATACGCAGTATTTT. It yields the protein CASKQGADTQYF.

This clonotype was detected ten times or more. The chain joins TRBV11-3 to TRBJ1-2; 8 positions agree with TRBD1. The CDR3 runs 16 residues. V dropped 4 bases and J dropped 4; count of bases not matched to a gene: 11. Germline assignment: CDR1 SGHNT and CDR2 YENEEA. For the CDR3, the DNA is TGTGCCAGCAGCTCTCGGACAGGGTTAAGGCCCTATGGCTACACCTTC. This gives the protein CASSSRTGLRPYGYTF.

This clonotype was counted many times. This rearrangement joins TRBV24-1 to TRBJ2-1; 9 bases map to TRBD1. Trimming cost V 4 bases and J 4 bases; bases outside gene matches: 10. The germline CDR1 and CDR2 sequences are KGHDR and SFDVKD. This CDR3 comprises 17 residues. In DNA, the CDR3 is TGTGCCACCAGTGACCTTGGAGTCGGGACAGGGTACAATGAGCAGTTCTTC. Translation gives CATSDLGVGTGYNEQFF.

This clonotype was counted many times. The chain recombines TRBV5-1 with TRBJ2-5; the D is unclear. CDR3 length equals 16 residues. Germline V gene data show CDR1 as SGHRS and CDR2 as YFSETQ. The germline V and J ends were trimmed by 4 bases and 2 bases, with 18 bases remaining between them. The CDR3 here is CASSPYGSTWQETQYF. The CDR3 region has the DNA TGCGCCAGCAGCCCGTACGGAAGTACCTGGCAAGAGACCCAGTACTTC.

Comment on this clonotype: A much larger clone differs by one base, so this may be a read error. V gene TRBV3-1 combines with J gene TRBJ1-2; 9 nucleotides line up with TRBD1. In germline, CDR1 is LGHDT, CDR2 YNNKEL (reference sequence). The CDR3 has 14 amino acids. Trimming removed 5 bases from V and 7 bases from J; junction bases left unmatched: 8. CDR3 amino acids: CASSSRQGVSGYTF. CDR3 bases: TGTGCCAGCAGCTCGCGACAGGGGGTCTCTGGCTACACCTTC.

This clonotype was seen ten or more times. The rearrangement uses TRBV20-1 and TRBJ1-1; D not certain. This CDR3 has 15 amino acids. The ends were cut back, 0 bases at V and 2 bases at J, with 13 bases in the middle. Per the germline V gene, CDR1 is DFQATT and CDR2 is SNEGSKA (reference sequence). Here the CDR3 DNA reads TGCAGTGCTAGAGATGCTAATGAGGGAAACACTGAAGCTTTCTTT. This encodes CSARDANEGNTEAFF.

Turning to this clonotype: The conserved phenylalanine or tryptophan is not found at the CDR3 terminus, so this likely reflects a read error. The CDR3 spells CASRKRGWQGTVRGQPQHS. The CDR3 nucleotides are TGTGCCAGCAGGAAGAGGGGATGGCAGGGAACAGTGAGGGGTCAGCCCCAGCATTCT. This rearrangement joins TRBV28 to TRBJ1-5, with D perhaps matching TRBD1 (5 bases). CDR3 length equals 19 residues. The V end was cut by 6 bases, the J end by 6 bases, with 30 bases between. In germline, CDR1 is MDHEN, CDR2 SYDVKM.

V usage is TRBV11-1 and J usage is TRBJ2-5; 8 positions agree with TRBD1. Germline V gene sequence: CDR1 SGHAT, CDR2 FQDESV (reference sequence). This CDR3 is 18 amino acids long. The ends lost 5 bases at V and 2 bases at J; junction bases unmatched: 16. The CDR3 sequence: CASSPFSWQGARQETQYF. The CDR3 DNA reads TGTGCCAGCAGCCCCTTTTCGTGGCAGGGGGCGCGACAAGAGACCCAGTACTTC.

This clonotype was picked up a small number of times. The chain is built from TRBV6-5 and TRBJ2-7; D unresolved. V shed 7 bases and J shed 6 bases, with 25 bases lying between them. The CDR3 covers 16 residues. Looked up from germline, CDR1 is MNHEY and CDR2 is SVGAGI. The chain's CDR3 is CASTYYDRILVSEQYF. DNA of the CDR3: TGTGCCAGCACTTATTACGATCGTATATTAGTTTCCGAGCAGTACTTC.

This clonotype was detected ten times or more. The rearrangement joins TRBV12-3 or TRBV12-4 to TRBJ2-1, with 9 positions matching TRBD2. The CDR3 covers 16 residues. Trimming removed 3 bases from V and 4 bases from J; junction bases left unmatched: 7. The CDR3 nucleotides read TGTGCCAGCAGTTTCGCGGGAGGGGTGACTTACAATGAGCAGTTCTTC. Translation: CASSFAGGVTYNEQFF.

This clonotype was observed at least ten times. This chain joins TRBV12-5 and TRBJ2-2; TRBD2 is a possible D gene (5 bases). CDR1 and CDR2 (germline): LGHNT, FRNRAP. The CDR3 extends over 13 amino acids. V gave up 6 bases and J gave up 6 bases, with 11 bases separating them. For the CDR3, the DNA is TGTGCTAGTGGCCTCGGCGGGTCCGGGGAGCTGTTTTTT. It is translated as CASGLGGSGELFF.

The chain joins TRBV4-3 to TRBJ2-7; 11 nucleotides match TRBD2. Germline V gives CDR1 LGHNA, CDR2 YSLEER. Trimming removed 6 bases from V and 3 bases from J; junction bases left unmatched: 7. The CDR3 totals 15 residues. As DNA, the CDR3 is TGCGCCAGCAGTGACAAGACTAGCGGGGTCTACGAGCAGTACTTC. Its translation is CASSDKTSGVYEQYF.

In its sample, this clonotype was seen once. A read error may be the cause here, since a much bigger clone is one base away. V gene TRBV10-3 combines with J gene TRBJ2-6; TRBD1 aligns across 7 bases. This CDR3 comprises 18 residues. The germline V gene encodes CDR1 ENHRY and CDR2 SYGVKD. The CDR3 DNA reads as TGTGCCAACTGCTCACAGGACAGGTACTCCTCTGCGGCCAACGTCCTGACTTTC. Amino acids: CANCSQDRYSSAANVLTF.

This clonotype was seen many times. This chain links TRBV18 with TRBJ2-7; perhaps D is TRBD1 or TRBD2 (5 bases each). This CDR3 has 15 amino acids. Germline V gene lookup returns CDR1 KGHSH and CDR2 LQKENI. V lost 2 bases and J 6 bases, leaving 17 bases between the germline ends. The DNA for the CDR3 is TGTGCCAGCTCACCATCGGGTAGCCCTGGGGGCGAGCAGTACTTC. Translating it yields CASSPSGSPGGEQYF.

This clonotype occurred many times. The chain couples TRBV12-3 or TRBV12-4 to TRBJ2-1; perhaps TRBD2 as D (6 bases). V dropped 4 bases and J dropped 5 bases, with 12 bases sitting between them. The CDR3 loop spans 14 amino acids. The CDR3, as DNA: TGTGCCAGCAGTTCCCAGGGACTTGACAATGAGCAGTTCTTC. It encodes CASSSQGLDNEQFF.

This clonotype was seen at least ten times. The V gene is TRBV12-3 or TRBV12-4, the J gene TRBJ2-5, with D perhaps being TRBD1 or TRBD2 (5 bases each). This CDR3 comprises 16 residues. Trimming removed 3 bases at V and 3 bases at J, with 17 bases between. The CDR3 spells CASSFGFGMGEETQYF. CDR3 sequence (DNA): TGTGCCAGCAGTTTTGGCTTTGGCATGGGGGAAGAGACCCAGTACTTC.

This clonotype occurred a few times. The J gene is TRBJ2-1, the V gene TRBV5-4; 9 nucleotides line up with TRBD1. V trimming: 4 bases; J trimming: 7 bases; junction bases outside the gene matches: 6. This CDR3 has 14 amino acids. Germline CDR1 reads SGHNT; CDR2 reads YYREEE (reference sequence). This CDR3 reads CASSPGTGWNEQFF. The CDR3 region has the DNA TGTGCCAGCAGCCCCGGGACAGGGTGGAATGAGCAGTTCTTC. Combining the CDR3 with reference TRBV5-4 and TRBJ2-1 gives the whole variable domain ETGVTQSPTHLIKTRGQQVTLRCSSQSGHNTVSWYQQALGQGPQFIFQYYREEENGRGNFPPRFSGLQFPNYSSELNVNALELDDSALYLCASSPGTGWNEQFFGPGTRLTVL.

This clonotype has a count of ten or more. The chain couples TRBV7-8 to TRBJ1-5; 10 bases line up with TRBD1. V lost 1 base and J lost 9; bases outside the gene matches: 3. This CDR3 comprises 14 residues. Germline CDR1 and CDR2: SGHVS and FQNEAQ. The CDR3, as DNA: TGTGCCAGCAGCTTAGGAGGGGACAGGGGGCCCCAGCATTTT. It yields the protein CASSLGGDRGPQHF.

In this sample, this clonotype turned up once. The chain joins TRBV6-5 to TRBJ1-5; 7 nucleotides line up with TRBD1. Germline CDR1 reads MNHEY; CDR2 reads SVGAGI. V lost 0 bases to trimming and J lost 7 bases; unmatched junction nucleotides: 6. This CDR3 region has 15 residues. Written as DNA, the CDR3 is TGTGCCAGCAGTTACTCGAACAGGGGAGGCCAGCCCCAGCATTTT. Residues: CASSYSNRGGQPQHF.

This clonotype showed up many times. The chain carries TRBV6-2 or TRBV6-3 and TRBJ1-1; the D is unclear. The CDR3 is 12 residues long. The germline V gene has CDR1 MNHEY and CDR2 SVGEGT. The V gene lost 8 bases and the J gene lost 8 bases, with 15 bases spanning the gap. This CDR3 is CASREGLEEAFF. As DNA, the CDR3 is TGTGCCAGCCGGGAAGGACTGGAGGAAGCTTTCTTT.

In its sample, this clonotype was seen many times. The chain joins TRBV12-3 or TRBV12-4 to TRBJ2-1, with TRBD2 matching 11 bases. This CDR3 has 15 residues. V was pared by 4 bases and J by 7 bases, with 6 bases of the junction left unmatched. The CDR3 DNA reads TGTGCCAGCAGTTGGAATAGCGGGAGGGCGAATGAGCAGTTCTTC. Translation: CASSWNSGRANEQFF.

On this clonotype itself: This could be a read error, since a much larger clone is one nucleotide away. The chain recombines TRBV20-1 with TRBJ2-1, with 9 nucleotides matching TRBD1. CDR3 size: 15 residues. The germline V gene encodes CDR1 DFQATT and CDR2 SNEGSKA (reference sequence). The CDR3 DNA follows: TGCTGTGCTAGAGTCCGGGACAGGGTTAGCAATGAGCAGTTCTTC. Its protein is CCARVRDRVSNEQFF.

This clonotype occurred many times. This chain uses TRBV27 with TRBJ2-5; D tentatively fits TRBD1 or TRBD2 (5 bases each). Trimming cost V 5 bases and J 4 bases, with 17 bases left between them. The CDR3 is 15 amino acids. The V gene's germline CDR1 is MNHEY and CDR2 SMNVEV (reference sequence). The CDR3: CASSPGTSPRETQYF. Written as DNA, the CDR3 is TGTGCCAGCAGTCCCGGGACCAGCCCAAGAGAGACCCAGTACTTC.

This clonotype has a handful of counts. The chain combines TRBV3-1 with TRBJ2-3, with TRBD2 as a possible D gene (6 bases). CDR1 is LGHDT, CDR2 YNNKEL, per germline (reference sequence). The V end lost 0 bases, the J end lost 9 bases, and 19 bases lay between the germline ends. This CDR3 spans 16 amino acids. The CDR3 reads CASSQDRGWGRATQYF. The CDR3 nucleotides are TGTGCCAGCAGCCAAGATCGGGGGTGGGGTCGGGCGACGCAGTATTTT.

This clonotype was counted between two and nine times. This sequence joins TRBV7-2 and TRBJ1-3; 7 bases align to TRBD1. Germline values: CDR1 SGHTA, CDR2 FQGNSA. The CDR3 sequence is 14 residues long. With 3 bases clipped from V and 2 bases from J, the junction kept 1 base outside the gene matches. Here the CDR3 reads CASSFQGAGNTIYF. CDR3 nucleotides: TGTGCCAGCAGCTTTCAGGGGGCTGGAAACACCATATATTTT. Drawing the rest from reference TRBV7-2 and TRBJ1-3, the complete variable domain is GAGVSQSPSNKVTEKGKDVELRCDPISGHTALYWYRQSLGQGLEFLIYFQGNSAPDKSGLPSDRFSAERTGGSVSTLTIQRTQQEDSAVYLCASSFQGAGNTIYFGEGSWLTVV.

This clonotype was seen repeatedly, ten times or more. V and J are TRBV5-1 and TRBJ1-3; D is unresolved. The CDR3 runs to 14 residues. V lost 4 bases to trimming and J lost 1 base, with 9 bases between them. CDR1 is SGHRS and CDR2 is YFSETQ in the germline V gene. For the CDR3, the DNA is TGCGCCAGCAGCGTTGACCATTCTGGAAACACCATATATTTT. This gives the protein CASSVDHSGNTIYF. Looking up the rest from reference TRBV5-1 and TRBJ1-3 gives the full variable domain: KAGVTQTPRYLIKTRGQQVTLSCSPISGHRSVSWYQQTPGQGLQFLFEYFSETQRNKGNFPGRFSGRQFSNSRSEMNVSTLELGDSALYLCASSVDHSGNTIYFGEGSWLTVV.

The V and J genes are TRBV11-2 and TRBJ2-3; no reliable D call. There are 14 residues in the CDR3. Germline assignment: CDR1 SGHAT and CDR2 FQNNGV. The V end was cut by 8 bases, the J end by 6 bases, with 18 bases between. CDR3 protein: CASGSVEVFDTQYF. CDR3 DNA sequence: TGTGCCAGCGGCTCAGTTGAAGTCTTTGATACGCAGTATTTT. The entire variable domain, with the rest obtained from reference TRBV11-2 and TRBJ2-3, is as follows: EAGVAQSPRYKIIEKRQSVAFWCNPISGHATLYWYQQILGQGPKLLIQFQNNGVVDDSQLPKDRFSAERLKGVDSTLKIQPAKLEDSAVYLCASGSVEVFDTQYFGPGTRLTVL.

In its sample, this clonotype was seen many times. The chain joins TRBV12-5 to TRBJ2-5, with a weak D call TRBD1 (5 bases). The CDR3 runs to 14 residues. Trimming removed 2 bases from V and 1 base from J, with 8 bases in between. The V gene's germline CDR1 is LGHNT and CDR2 FRNRAP. The CDR3 sequence is CASGLSRAQETQYF. CDR3 nucleotides: TGTGCTAGTGGTTTGTCCAGGGCCCAAGAGACCCAGTACTTC.